This entry concerns a single T cell receptor beta chain. TCRdb's table, derived via immunoSEQ multiplex PCR, lists solely in-frame clones and lacks some. The sample lists under 300,000 clones, approximately 78% occurring once. The data are from a study of blood T cell repertoires in COVID-19. Across the study: From T cells, B-cell-depleted T cells, or PBMCs came the material, which was cDNA or gDNA.

The CDR3 loop spans 14 amino acids. V was pared by 6 bases and J by 4 bases, with 4 bases of the junction left unmatched. Germline V lookup: CDR1 MNHEY, CDR2 SVGEGT. The chain couples TRBV6-2 or TRBV6-3 to TRBJ2-7; 12 bases fit TRBD2. This TCR came from a woman between 18 and 29 years old with acute or convalescent COVID-19. The sequenced sample consisted of peripheral blood. The CDR3 is CASSWTSGTYEQYF. CDR3 coding DNA: TGTGCCAGCAGCTGGACTAGCGGGACATACGAGCAGTACTTC.